This TCR beta chain was obtained from a study of CD8+CD57+ T cells in acquired aplastic anemia. Germline V gene sequence: CDR1 SGHTA, CDR2 FQGNSA. The CDR3 is 12 residues long. With 8 bases removed from V and 2 bases from J, the gap between germline ends came to 9 bases. Investigators profiled TCR beta VDJ and CDR3 from genomic DNA template. Via MiXCR, TCRdb re-called the reads, giving one row per CDR3 protein. Here the sample spans around 430,000 distinct CDR3 sequences, over 25% being singletons. Findings and caveats of the study: Levels of CD8+ Simpson's diversity were not significantly distinct in patients versus controls.

All sequencing subjects had displayed CD8+CD57+ cell expansion on flow cytometry. As regards this clonotype: What it binds is not known.

Sequencing was performed on sorted CD4+, CD8+, or CD8+CD57+ T cells (not recorded which) from PBMCs. This chain uses TRBV7-2 with TRBJ1-2; D remains unclear. This receptor was taken from a human donor with aplastic anemia. CDR3 nucleotide sequence: TGTGCCAGCCAAGAGACAAACTATGGCTACACCTTC. As protein: CASQETNYGYTF.